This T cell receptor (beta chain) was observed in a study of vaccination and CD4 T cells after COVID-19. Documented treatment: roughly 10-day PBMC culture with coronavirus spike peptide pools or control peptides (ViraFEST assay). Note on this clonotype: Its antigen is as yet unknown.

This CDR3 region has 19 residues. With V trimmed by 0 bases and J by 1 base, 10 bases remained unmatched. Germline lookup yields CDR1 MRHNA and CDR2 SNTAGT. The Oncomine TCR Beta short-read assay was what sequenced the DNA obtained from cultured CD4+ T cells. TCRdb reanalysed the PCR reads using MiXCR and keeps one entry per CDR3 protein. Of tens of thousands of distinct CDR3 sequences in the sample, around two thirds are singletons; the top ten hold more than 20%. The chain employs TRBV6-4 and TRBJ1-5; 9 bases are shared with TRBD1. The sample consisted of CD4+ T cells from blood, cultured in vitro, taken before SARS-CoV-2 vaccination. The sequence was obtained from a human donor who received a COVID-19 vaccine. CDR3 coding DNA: TGTGCCAGCAGTGACTCATACCTCCGGGACAGGGACAGCAATCAGCCCCAGCATTTT. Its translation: CASSDSYLRDRDSNQPQHF.